This T cell receptor beta chain appears in the sequencing data of a study of response to subunit inactivated influenza vaccine. TCRdb recomputed calls from the RT-PCR reads with MiXCR, one row per CDR3 protein. The repertoire consists of about 570,000 distinct CDR3 sequences, with 11% occurring once and the leading ten covering 11%. The study, taken as a whole, reports: Seasonal influenza vaccination, on each occasion, was suggested by the authors to recruit few new T cells.

This clonotype occurred many times. No antigen is known for it. Germline CDR1 reads LGHNA; CDR2 reads YSLEER. Trimming removed 0 bases at V and 11 bases at J, with 15 bases between. The CDR3 runs to 14 residues. The data were also submitted as part of a second study, on T cells expressing NK-cell markers. According to that study: Template switching by 5'RACE with UMIs generated the TCR beta cDNA. Several experiments confined sorting to alpha-beta TCR T cells with an anti-gamma-delta TCR antibody. Dominant NKG2C+ clonotype frequencies of roughly 1.0-7.5% of CD8+ T cells were measured in roughly 6 donors. These clonotypes also led the CD3+CD56-NKG2C+ fraction in a few donors.

This chain links TRBV4-3 with TRBJ2-3; D possibly corresponds to TRBD2 (5 bases). This clonotype was obtained from a man aged 45-60 years who received an inactivated influenza vaccine. Sequences were derived from PBMCs from blood, sampled on the day of vaccination. CDR3 sequence reads: CASSQERGGRKQYF. DNA of the CDR3: TGCGCCAGCAGCCAAGAGAGAGGAGGTAGAAAGCAGTATTTT.